The subject of this entry is one T cell receptor beta chain. Its antigen remains unknown. This sample stems from a study of T-cell reconstitution after alpha-beta-depleted transplantation in children. V dropped 4 bases and J dropped 1 base, with 10 bases sitting between them. CDR3 length equals 14 residues. CDR1 is ENHRY, CDR2 SYGVKD, per germline. Preparation of the TCRbeta library involved a method that used unique molecular identifiers. A single record per CDR3 protein comes from TCRdb applying MiXCR to the PCR reads. The sample carries approximately 85,000 distinct CDR3 sequences, around 16% recorded once. Study conclusions and caveats: A year post-transplant, T-cell counts and diversity derived mostly from newly produced T cells.

This chain links TRBV10-3 with TRBJ2-5, with D uncertain. This TCR was recovered from a male patient aged 2-15 years who had a stem cell transplant for acute lymphoblastic leukemia, so the T cells may come from the graft donor. The input for sequencing was PBMCs, mostly from graft donor cells, taken 180 days after TCRalphabeta/CD19-depleted stem cell transplant. In nucleotides, the CDR3 is TGTGCCATCAGTGCCCGAAGTGGCCAAGAGACCCAGTACTTC. This encodes CAISARSGQETQYF.